This TCR beta chain emerged from a study of cytomegalovirus exposure and HLA in healthy donors. Study-level background: Earlier findings included more than 95 million unique TCR beta sequences obtained from around 180 million T cells.

Primers for the PCR totalled 60 Vbeta and 13 Jbeta. Assay: immunoSEQ multiplex PCR; the TCRdb copy retains only in-frame clones and omits some. Among 120,000 or so clones listed, 83% were seen once. The TCR comes from a woman aged 40 to 50 in good health and CMV-seropositive. Sequenced: PBMCs.

The CDR3 region has the DNA TGTGCCAGCAGTGACACAGTAGGTGAGCAGTACTTC. This gives the protein CASSDTVGEQYF. The chain couples TRBV6-4 to TRBJ2-5; D gene uncertain. Trimming removed 2 bases at V and 11 bases at J, with 12 bases between. This CDR3 is built from 12 residues. Looked up from germline, CDR1 is MRHNA and CDR2 is SNTAGT.